This T cell receptor (beta chain) was captured by sequencing in a study of cytomegalovirus exposure and HLA in healthy donors. With regard to this clone: Its antigen is unknown.

V was trimmed by 3 bases and J by 6 bases, leaving 11 bases between them. Germline V lookup: CDR1 MDHEN, CDR2 SYDVKM. The CDR3 is 13 residues long. Findings and caveats of the study: The authors enumerated some 170 TCR beta chains as linked to cytomegalovirus. Rare TCR sequences dominated, though some public TCRs recurred in many donors. Earlier analysis looked at TCR beta V segments, and most were productive about 87% or about 30% of the time. Being indistinguishable, some V segments were excluded, TRBV6-2 and TRBV6-3 among them.

The study ran its PCR with 60 Vbeta and 13 Jbeta primers. Profiled with immunoSEQ multiplex PCR; TCRdb holds only in-frame clones, not every one. The sample records roughly 130,000 clones, less than 75% being singletons. The rearrangement joins TRBV28 to TRBJ1-2; D gene unclear. This clonotype originated in a woman between 35 and 50 years old in good health and CMV-seropositive. What was sequenced was PBMCs. The CDR3 sequence is CASSFRSSNGYTF. In nucleotides, the CDR3 is TGTGCCAGCAGTTTCAGGTCCTCTAATGGCTACACCTTC.